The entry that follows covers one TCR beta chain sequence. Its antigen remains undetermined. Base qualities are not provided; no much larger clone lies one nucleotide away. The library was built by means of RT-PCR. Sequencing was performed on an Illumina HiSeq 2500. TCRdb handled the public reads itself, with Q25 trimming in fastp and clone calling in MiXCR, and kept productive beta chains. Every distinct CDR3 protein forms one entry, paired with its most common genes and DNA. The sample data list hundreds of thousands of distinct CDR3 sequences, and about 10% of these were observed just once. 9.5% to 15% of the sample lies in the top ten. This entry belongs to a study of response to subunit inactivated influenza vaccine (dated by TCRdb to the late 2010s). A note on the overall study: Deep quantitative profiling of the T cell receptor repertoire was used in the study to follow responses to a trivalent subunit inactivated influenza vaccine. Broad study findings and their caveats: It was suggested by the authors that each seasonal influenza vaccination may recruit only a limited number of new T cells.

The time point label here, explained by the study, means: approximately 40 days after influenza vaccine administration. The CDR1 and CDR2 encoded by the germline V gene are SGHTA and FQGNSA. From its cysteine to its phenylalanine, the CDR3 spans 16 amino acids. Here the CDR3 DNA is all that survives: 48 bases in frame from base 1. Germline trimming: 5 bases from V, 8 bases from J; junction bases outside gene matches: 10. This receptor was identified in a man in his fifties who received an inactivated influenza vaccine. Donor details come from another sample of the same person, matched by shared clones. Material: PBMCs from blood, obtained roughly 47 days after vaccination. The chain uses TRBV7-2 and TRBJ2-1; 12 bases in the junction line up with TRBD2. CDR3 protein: CASSTQLAGGRDEQFF. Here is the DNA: TGTGCCAGCAGCACCCAGCTAGCGGGGGGGCGGGATGAGCAGTTCTTC.